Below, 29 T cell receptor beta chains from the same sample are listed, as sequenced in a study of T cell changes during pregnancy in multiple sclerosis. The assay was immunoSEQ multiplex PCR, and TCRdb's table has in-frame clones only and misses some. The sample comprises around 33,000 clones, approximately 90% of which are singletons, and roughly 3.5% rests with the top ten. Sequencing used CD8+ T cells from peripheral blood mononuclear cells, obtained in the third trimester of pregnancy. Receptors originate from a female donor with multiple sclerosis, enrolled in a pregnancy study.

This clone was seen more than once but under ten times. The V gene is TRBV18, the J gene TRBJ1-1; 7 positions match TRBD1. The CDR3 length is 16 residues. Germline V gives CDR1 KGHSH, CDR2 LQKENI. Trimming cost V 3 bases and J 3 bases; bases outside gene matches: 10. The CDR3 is CASSPRQGPLDTEAFF. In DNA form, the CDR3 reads TGTGCCAGCTCACCTCGACAGGGTCCTTTGGACACTGAAGCTTTCTTT.

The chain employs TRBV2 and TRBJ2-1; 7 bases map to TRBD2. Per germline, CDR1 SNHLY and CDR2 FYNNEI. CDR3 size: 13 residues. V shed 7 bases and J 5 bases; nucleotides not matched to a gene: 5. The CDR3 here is CASKGGVNNEQFF. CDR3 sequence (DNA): TGTGCCAGCAAGGGAGGGGTTAACAATGAGCAGTTCTTC.

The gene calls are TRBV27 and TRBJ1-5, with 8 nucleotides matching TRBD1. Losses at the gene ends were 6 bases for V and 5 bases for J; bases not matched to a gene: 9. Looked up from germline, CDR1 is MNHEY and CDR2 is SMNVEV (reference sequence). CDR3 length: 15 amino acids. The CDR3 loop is CASSQGAGEDQPQHF. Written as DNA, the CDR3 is TGTGCCAGCAGCCAGGGGGCGGGCGAGGATCAGCCCCAGCATTTT.

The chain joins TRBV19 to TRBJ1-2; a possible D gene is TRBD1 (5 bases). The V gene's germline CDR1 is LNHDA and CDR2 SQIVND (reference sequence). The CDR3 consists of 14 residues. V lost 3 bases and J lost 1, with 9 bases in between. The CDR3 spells CASSIQDSNYGYTF. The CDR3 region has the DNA TGTGCCAGTAGTATCCAAGACAGTAACTATGGCTACACCTTC.

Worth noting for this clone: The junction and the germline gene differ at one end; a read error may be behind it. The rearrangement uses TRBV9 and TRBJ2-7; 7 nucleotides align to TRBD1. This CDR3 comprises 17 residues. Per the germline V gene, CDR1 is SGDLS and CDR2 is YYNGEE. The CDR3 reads CVSSGGQERVGTYEQYF. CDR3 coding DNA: TGTGTCAGCAGCGGAGGACAGGAACGGGTTGGTACATACGAGCAGTACTTC.

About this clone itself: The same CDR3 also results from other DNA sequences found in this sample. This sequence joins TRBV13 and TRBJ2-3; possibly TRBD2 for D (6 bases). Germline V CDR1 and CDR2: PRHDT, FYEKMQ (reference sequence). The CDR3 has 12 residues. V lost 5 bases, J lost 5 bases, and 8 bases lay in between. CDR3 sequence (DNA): TGTGCCAGCAGCCCCGGGAGAGATACGCAGTATTTT. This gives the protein CASSPGRDTQYF.

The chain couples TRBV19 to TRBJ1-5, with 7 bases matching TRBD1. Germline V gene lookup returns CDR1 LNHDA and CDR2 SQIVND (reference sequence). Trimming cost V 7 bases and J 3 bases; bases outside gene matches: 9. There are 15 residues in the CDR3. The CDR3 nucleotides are TGTGCCAGTAAAGGACAGGAGCTATACAATCAGCCCCAGCATTTT. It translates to CASKGQELYNQPQHF.

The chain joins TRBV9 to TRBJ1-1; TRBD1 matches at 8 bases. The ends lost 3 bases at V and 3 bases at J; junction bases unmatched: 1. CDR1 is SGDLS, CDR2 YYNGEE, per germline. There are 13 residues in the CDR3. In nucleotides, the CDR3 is TGTGCCAGCAGCGGGACAGGGCACACTGAAGCTTTCTTT. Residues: CASSGTGHTEAFF.

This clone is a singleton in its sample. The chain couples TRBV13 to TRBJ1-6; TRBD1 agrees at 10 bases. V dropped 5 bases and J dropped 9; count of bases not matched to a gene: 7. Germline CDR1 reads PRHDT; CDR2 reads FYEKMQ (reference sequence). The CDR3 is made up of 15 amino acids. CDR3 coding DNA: TGTGCCAGCAGCCCCAGACAGGGGGCTGGTTCACCCCTCCACTTT. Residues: CASSPRQGAGSPLHF.

This chain's CDR3 is CASSSSGQAFYEQYF. CDR3 nucleotide sequence: TGTGCCAGCAGTTCCTCGGGACAGGCGTTCTACGAGCAGTACTTC. This chain connects TRBV27 to TRBJ2-7; 8 bases line up with TRBD1. From germline, CDR1 is MNHEY and CDR2 SMNVEV (reference sequence). The CDR3 totals 15 residues. V was clipped by 4 bases and J by 3 bases; unmatched bases: 8.

The CDR3 spells CASTPDASDSPSGANVLTF. The CDR3 nucleotides read TGTGCCAGCACCCCTGACGCCTCGGACAGCCCCTCTGGGGCCAACGTCCTGACTTTC. The chain employs TRBV27 and TRBJ2-6; perhaps TRBD1 as D (6 bases). The germline gives CDR1 MNHEY, CDR2 SMNVEV (reference sequence). Trimming took off 7 bases at V and 0 bases at J, with 22 bases between the two ends. This CDR3 is 19 amino acids long.

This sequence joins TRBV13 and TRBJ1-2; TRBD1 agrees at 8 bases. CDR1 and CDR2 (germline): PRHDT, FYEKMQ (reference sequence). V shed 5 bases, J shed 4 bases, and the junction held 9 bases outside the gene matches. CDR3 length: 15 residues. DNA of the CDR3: TGTGCCAGCAGCGCTGGACAGGGTACAAGCTATGGCTACACCTTC. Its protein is CASSAGQGTSYGYTF.

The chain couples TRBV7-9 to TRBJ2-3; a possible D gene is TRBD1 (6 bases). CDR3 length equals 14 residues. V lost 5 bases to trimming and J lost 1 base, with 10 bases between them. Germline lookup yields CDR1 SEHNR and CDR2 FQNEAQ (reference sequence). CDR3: CASSLRGGTDTQYF. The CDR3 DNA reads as TGTGCCAGCAGCCTCAGGGGTGGCACAGATACGCAGTATTTT.

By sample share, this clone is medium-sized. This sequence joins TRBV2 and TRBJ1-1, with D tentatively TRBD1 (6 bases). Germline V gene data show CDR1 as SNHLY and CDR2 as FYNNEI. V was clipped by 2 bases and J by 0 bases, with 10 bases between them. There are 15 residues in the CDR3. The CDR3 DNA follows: TGTGCCAGCAGTGAAACAGGGATCATGAACACTGAAGCTTTCTTT. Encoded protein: CASSETGIMNTEAFF.

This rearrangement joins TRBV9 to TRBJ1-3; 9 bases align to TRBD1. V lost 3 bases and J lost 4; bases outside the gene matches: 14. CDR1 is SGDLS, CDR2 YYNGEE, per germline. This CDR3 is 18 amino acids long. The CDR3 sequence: CASSGPGQGSRAGNTIYF. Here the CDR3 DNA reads TGTGCCAGCAGCGGACCGGGACAGGGAAGTAGAGCGGGAAACACCATATATTTT.

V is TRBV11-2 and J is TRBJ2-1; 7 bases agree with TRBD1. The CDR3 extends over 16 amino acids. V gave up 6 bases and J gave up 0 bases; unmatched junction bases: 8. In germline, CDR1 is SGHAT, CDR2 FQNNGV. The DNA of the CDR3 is TGTGCCAGCAGTCTACAGGGGTCGAACTCCTACAATGAGCAGTTCTTC. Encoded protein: CASSLQGSNSYNEQFF.

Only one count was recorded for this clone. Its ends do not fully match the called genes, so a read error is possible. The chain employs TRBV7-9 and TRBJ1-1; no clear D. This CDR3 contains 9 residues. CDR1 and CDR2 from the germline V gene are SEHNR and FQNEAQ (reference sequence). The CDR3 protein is CASSPEAFF. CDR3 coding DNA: TGTGCCAGCAGCCCTGAGGCTTTCTTT.

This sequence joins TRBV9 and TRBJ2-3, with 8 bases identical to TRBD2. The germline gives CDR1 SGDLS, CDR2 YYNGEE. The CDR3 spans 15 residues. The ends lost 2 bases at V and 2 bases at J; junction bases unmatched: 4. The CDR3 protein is CASSVRGGLTDTQYF. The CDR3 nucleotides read TGTGCCAGCAGCGTTCGGGGGGGGCTCACAGATACGCAGTATTTT.

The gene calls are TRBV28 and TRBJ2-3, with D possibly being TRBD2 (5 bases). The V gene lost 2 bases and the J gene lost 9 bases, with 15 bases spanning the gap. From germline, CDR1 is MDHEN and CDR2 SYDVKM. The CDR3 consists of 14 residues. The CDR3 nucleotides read TGTGCCAGCAGTTTAACGGGGTATTTAGGGACGCAGTATTTT. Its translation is CASSLTGYLGTQYF.

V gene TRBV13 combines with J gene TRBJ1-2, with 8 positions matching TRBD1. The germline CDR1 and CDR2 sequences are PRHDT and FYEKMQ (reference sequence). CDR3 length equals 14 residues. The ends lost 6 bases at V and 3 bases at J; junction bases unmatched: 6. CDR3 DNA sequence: TGTGCCAGCAGTTATATGGGACAGGACTATGGCTACACCTTC. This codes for CASSYMGQDYGYTF.

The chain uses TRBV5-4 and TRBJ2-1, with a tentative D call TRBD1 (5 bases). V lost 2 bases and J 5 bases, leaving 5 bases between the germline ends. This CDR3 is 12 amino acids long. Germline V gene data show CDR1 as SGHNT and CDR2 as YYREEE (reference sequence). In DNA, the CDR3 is TGTGCCAGCAGCTTACAGGACAATGAGCAGTTCTTC. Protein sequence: CASSLQDNEQFF.

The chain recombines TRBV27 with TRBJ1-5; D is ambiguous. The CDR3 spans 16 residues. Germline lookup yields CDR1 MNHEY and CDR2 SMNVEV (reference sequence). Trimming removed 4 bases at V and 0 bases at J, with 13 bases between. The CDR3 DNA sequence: TGTGCCAGCAGTTATTCTGTCTCGGGTAGCAATCAGCCCCAGCATTTT. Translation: CASSYSVSGSNQPQHF.

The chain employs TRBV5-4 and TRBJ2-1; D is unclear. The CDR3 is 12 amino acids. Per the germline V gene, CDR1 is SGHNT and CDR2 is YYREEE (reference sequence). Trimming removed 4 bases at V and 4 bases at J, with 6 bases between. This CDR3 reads CASSGGYNEQFF. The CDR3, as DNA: TGTGCCAGCAGCGGCGGATACAATGAGCAGTTCTTC.

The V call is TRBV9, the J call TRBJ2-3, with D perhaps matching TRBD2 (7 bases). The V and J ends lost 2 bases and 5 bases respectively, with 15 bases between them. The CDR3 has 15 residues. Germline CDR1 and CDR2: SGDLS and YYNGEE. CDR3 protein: CASSVEGGREDTQYF. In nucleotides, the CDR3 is TGTGCCAGCAGCGTTGAGGGGGGGCGTGAAGATACGCAGTATTTT.

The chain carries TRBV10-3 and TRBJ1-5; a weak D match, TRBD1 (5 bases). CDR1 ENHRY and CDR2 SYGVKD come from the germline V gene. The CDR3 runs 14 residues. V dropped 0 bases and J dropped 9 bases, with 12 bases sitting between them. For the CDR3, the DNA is TGTGCCATCAGTGAGTCGGTGGACATCACGCCCCAGCATTTT. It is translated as CAISESVDITPQHF.

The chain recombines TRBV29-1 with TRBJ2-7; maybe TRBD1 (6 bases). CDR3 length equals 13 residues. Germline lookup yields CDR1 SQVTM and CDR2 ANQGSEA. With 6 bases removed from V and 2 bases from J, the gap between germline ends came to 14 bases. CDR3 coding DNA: TGCAGCGTGCAGACAGGCCTTGCCTACGAGCAGTACTTC. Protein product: CSVQTGLAYEQYF.

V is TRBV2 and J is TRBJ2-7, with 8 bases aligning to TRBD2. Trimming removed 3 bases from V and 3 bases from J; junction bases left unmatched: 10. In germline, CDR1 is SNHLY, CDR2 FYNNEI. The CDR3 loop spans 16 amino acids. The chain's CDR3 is CASSDLTGLVDYEQYF. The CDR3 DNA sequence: TGTGCCAGCAGTGACCTTACGGGACTAGTCGACTACGAGCAGTACTTC.

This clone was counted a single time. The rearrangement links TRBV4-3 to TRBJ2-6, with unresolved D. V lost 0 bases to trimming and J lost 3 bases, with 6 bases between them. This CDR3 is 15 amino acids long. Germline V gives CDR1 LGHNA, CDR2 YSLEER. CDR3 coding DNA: TGCGCCAGCAGCCAAGATATGTTTGGGGCCAACGTCCTGACTTTC. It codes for CASSQDMFGANVLTF.

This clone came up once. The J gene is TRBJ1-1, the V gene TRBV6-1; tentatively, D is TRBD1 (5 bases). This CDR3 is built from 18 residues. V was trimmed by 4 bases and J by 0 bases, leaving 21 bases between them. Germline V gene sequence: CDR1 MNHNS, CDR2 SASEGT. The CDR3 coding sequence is TGTGCCAGCAGTGGGATCGGTTTATTGGTGGACATGAACACTGAAGCTTTCTTT. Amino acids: CASSGIGLLVDMNTEAFF.